This TCR beta chain was sequenced for a study of shared clonotypes between healthy human individuals. Study outcomes and limitations: Deeper or shallower sequencing was expected to change how clonotypes are shared among donors. Some clonotypes were shared by all four sorted-subset donors, while others were not shared. The non-shared ones had lower generation probabilities than the shared ones.

TCRdb's copy holds only in-frame clones and misses some; the assay was immunoSEQ multiplex PCR. In the table there are 2 million to 2.5 million clones, 90% to 95% of which are singletons. This CDR3 has 14 residues. V lost 4 bases, J lost 2 bases, and 6 bases stayed unmatched. Germline CDR1 SGHRS, CDR2 YFSETQ. The donor cohort consisted entirely of Caucasian adults residing in Nashville, Tennessee. A CD45RA-negative memory subset and a CD45RA+ naive subset were separated from the CD4+ cells. Note on this clone: Its antigen is unidentified.

V gene TRBV5-1 combines with J gene TRBJ2-7; 7 nucleotides align to TRBD2. The sequenced sample was naive CD4+ T cells sorted from blood. The subset here: CD45RA+ positively selected. This TCR was sampled from a man between 18 and 35 years old in good health. CDR3 sequence (DNA): TGCGCCAGCAGCATTGGCGGGGGAACCTACGAGCAGTACTTC. Translation gives CASSIGGGTYEQYF.